This T cell receptor beta chain was identified in a study of vaccination effects on CD4 cells after COVID-19. Study results and limitations: Clones of infection and vaccine origin contracted markedly late after vaccination. The vaccine-induced clones of healthy vaccinees included only 1 of 255 that cross-reacted with common cold coronaviruses.

To note about this clone: Its specificity is unknown.

Trimming at V came to 0 bases and at J to 8 bases, leaving 5 bases not matched to a gene. Germline CDR1 and CDR2: SGDLS and YYNGEE. The CDR3 sequence is 14 residues long. Assay used: immunoSEQ multiplex PCR; TCRdb lists only in-frame clones, some missing. There are around 33,000 clones in the sample; roughly 82% occur only once, and around 1.5% lies in the top ten. Using viral peptide pools, the ViraFEST assay grew out antigen-specific CD4+ T cells prior to sequencing. Isolating CD4+ T cells followed around nine days of culture. Everyone in the study got two shots of either the BNT162b2 or mRNA-1273 vaccine. The vaccine recipients had no prior SARS-CoV-2 infection, with negative nucleocapsid antibodies. A half-volume exchange with IL-2 medium occurred on days 3 and 7.

The chain couples TRBV9 to TRBJ2-4; TRBD1 matches 7 bases. Source: CD4+ T cells from PBMCs cultured with HCoV-NL63 spike peptides, taken after COVID-19 vaccination. The receptor comes from a human donor who received a COVID-19 vaccine. Some clones in this sample may be carry-over from other donors' samples. CDR3 residues: CASSVGQGWDIQYF. CDR3 coding DNA: TGTGCCAGCAGCGTAGGACAGGGTTGGGACATTCAGTACTTC.